Listed below are T cell receptor beta chains from one sample, sequenced in a study of monozygotic twins with inflammatory bowel disease. TCRdb reprocessed the 5' RACE reads and reports one entry per CDR3 protein, with no DNA. This table lists approximately 400,000 distinct CDR3 sequences. Material for sequencing was blood. The receptors shown here come from a human donor with ulcerative colitis or Crohn's disease, or a healthy co-twin of an affected twin (not recorded which). CDR3s include the opening cysteine and the closing phenylalanine or tryptophan. Fields, in order: J gene, V gene, CDR3 length, CDR3 protein.

>TRBJ2-1|TRBV5-5|14
CASSLSGLAGVWFF
>TRBJ2-2|TRBV7-7|14
CASSPAGNTGELFF
>TRBJ2-7|TRBV3-1|13
CASGTGRGYEQYF
>TRBJ2-7|TRBV6-2/TRBV6-3|20
CASSYSGPGLAGPSSYEQYF
>TRBJ2-2|TRBV20-1|15
CSADRGTGRTGELFF
>TRBJ2-5|TRBV3-1|16
CASSHGYRVGQETQYF
>TRBJ1-4|TRBV5-1|15
CASSGNSPTNEKLFF
>TRBJ1-5|TRBV12-3/TRBV12-4|12
CASSFADQPQHF
>TRBJ2-2|TRBV5-1|15
CASSPGSSGAGELFF
>TRBJ1-2|TRBV10-3|16
CATRVGGAIGIYGYTF
>TRBJ1-1|TRBV20-1|15
CSAFHGTGGFTEAFF
>TRBJ2-7|TRBV7-9|14
CASSFRAGNYEQYF
>TRBJ2-7|TRBV7-6|14
CASSPATRAHEQYF
>TRBJ2-1|TRBV5-1|15
CASSNRDRGRNEQFF
>TRBJ2-5|TRBV5-6|14
CASSLGLARETQYF
>TRBJ2-7|TRBV27|17
CASSRSTTRGTENEQYF
>TRBJ2-7|TRBV29-1|13
CSVEDSSTYEQYF
>TRBJ2-5|TRBV29-1|12
CSASYQEETQYF
>TRBJ1-1|TRBV5-1|14
CASSKAPGDTEAFF
>TRBJ2-5|TRBV18|12
CASSPRDETQYF
>TRBJ2-1|TRBV20-1|18
CSARDSRPASGGLSPQFF
>TRBJ2-2|TRBV4-1|16
CASSQDWGLGAGELFF
>TRBJ1-5|TRBV20-1|16
CSARDILRGRNQPQHF
>TRBJ2-7|TRBV4-2|15
CASSQGAGLGYEQYF
>TRBJ1-4|TRBV20-1|13
CSARGVGNEKLFF
>TRBJ1-6|TRBV7-2|13
CASSFLGASPLHF
>TRBJ1-1|TRBV7-9|15
CASSLQDRAFTEAFF
>TRBJ2-7|TRBV5-1|15
CASRFAPRQGNEQYF
>TRBJ2-5|TRBV10-2|18
CASSEFPRTSGLQETQYF
>TRBJ2-7|TRBV6-5|15
CASSYSDSFGYEQYF
>TRBJ1-1|TRBV5-1|11
CASSGWSEAFF
>TRBJ2-3|TRBV24-1|16
CASSSLAYSGTDTQYF
>TRBJ1-2|TRBV11-2|13
CASSAFQGDGYTF
>TRBJ2-2|TRBV5-1|15
CASSFDSPNTGELFF
>TRBJ2-6|TRBV4-3|17
CASSQGAVNSGANVLTF
>TRBJ1-6|TRBV7-2|17
CASSLGRQGYRGSPLHF
>TRBJ2-7|TRBV5-6|17
CASSLAAPTKGIYEQYF
>TRBJ2-2|TRBV29-1|14
CSVPGGANTGELFF
>TRBJ2-7|TRBV14|15
CASKQGQTLSYEQYF
>TRBJ2-1|TRBV5-1|15
CASSLGGGIGNEQFF
>TRBJ2-1|TRBV30|12
CAWSLLAGEQFF
>TRBJ2-7|TRBV20-1|14
CSASGTSGTYEQYF
>TRBJ2-7|TRBV24-1|14
CATSGRTTYYEQYF
>TRBJ2-2|TRBV5-1|14
CASSRDWNTGELFF
>TRBJ1-1|TRBV3-1|13
CASSLTVNTEAFF
>TRBJ1-2|TRBV5-1|14
CASSLGDAYDGYTF
>TRBJ2-2|TRBV7-9|15
CASSLVRGRTGELFF
>TRBJ2-4|TRBV13|15
CASSRRLAGKNIQYF
>TRBJ2-5|TRBV7-2|14
CASSPYVRLETQYF
>TRBJ1-1|TRBV7-2|12
CASSVFGAEAFF
>TRBJ1-5|TRBV18|13
CASVSDTNQPQHF
>TRBJ2-7|TRBV28|13
CASRGPNNYEQYF
>TRBJ2-3|TRBV18|11
CASSYVDTQYF
>TRBJ2-7|TRBV4-1|14
CASSQAGRVPQQYF